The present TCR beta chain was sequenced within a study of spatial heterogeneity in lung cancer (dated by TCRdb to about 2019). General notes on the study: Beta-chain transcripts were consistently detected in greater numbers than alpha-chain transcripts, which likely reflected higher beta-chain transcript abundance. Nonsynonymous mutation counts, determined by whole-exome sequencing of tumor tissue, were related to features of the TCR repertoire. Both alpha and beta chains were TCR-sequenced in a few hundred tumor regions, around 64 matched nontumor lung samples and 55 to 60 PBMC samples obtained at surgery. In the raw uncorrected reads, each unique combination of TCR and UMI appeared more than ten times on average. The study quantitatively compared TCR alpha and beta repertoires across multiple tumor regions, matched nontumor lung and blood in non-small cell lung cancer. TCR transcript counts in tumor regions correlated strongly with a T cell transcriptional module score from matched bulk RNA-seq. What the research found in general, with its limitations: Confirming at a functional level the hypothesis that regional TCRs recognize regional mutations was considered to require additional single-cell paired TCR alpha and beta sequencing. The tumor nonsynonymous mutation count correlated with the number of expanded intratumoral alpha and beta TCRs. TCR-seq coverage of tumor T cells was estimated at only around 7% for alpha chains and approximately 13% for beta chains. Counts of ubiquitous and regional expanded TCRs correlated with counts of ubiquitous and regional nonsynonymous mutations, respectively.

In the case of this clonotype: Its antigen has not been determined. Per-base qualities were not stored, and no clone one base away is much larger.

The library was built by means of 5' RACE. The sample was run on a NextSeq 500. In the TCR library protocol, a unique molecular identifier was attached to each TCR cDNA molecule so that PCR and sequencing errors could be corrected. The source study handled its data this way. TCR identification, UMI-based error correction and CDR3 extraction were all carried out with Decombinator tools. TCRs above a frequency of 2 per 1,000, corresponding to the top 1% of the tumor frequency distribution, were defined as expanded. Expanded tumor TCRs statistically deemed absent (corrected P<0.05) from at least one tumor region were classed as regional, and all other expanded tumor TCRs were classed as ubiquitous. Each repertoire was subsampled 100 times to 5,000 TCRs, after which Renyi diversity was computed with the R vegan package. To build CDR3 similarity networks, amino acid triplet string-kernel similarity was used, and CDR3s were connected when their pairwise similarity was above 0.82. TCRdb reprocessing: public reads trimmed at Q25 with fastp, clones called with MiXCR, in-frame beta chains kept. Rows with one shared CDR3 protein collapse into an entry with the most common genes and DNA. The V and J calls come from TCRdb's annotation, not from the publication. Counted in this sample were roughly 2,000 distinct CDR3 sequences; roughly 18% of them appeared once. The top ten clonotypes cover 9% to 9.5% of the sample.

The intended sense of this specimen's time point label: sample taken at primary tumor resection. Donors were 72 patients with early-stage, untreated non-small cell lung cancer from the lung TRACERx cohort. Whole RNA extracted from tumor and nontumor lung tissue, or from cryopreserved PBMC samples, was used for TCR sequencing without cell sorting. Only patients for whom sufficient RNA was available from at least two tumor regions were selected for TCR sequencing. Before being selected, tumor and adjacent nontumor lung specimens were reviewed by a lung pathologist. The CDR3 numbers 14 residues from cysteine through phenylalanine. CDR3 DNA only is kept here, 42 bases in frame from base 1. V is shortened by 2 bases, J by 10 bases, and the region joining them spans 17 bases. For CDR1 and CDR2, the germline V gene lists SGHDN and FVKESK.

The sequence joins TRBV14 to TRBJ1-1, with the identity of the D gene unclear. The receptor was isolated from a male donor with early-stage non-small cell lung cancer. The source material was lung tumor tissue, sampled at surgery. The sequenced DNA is TGTGCCAGCAGCCAATGGGCCACAACCTCGGCAGCTTTCTTT. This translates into CASSQWATTSAAFF.